This T cell receptor (beta chain) came from a study of response to subunit inactivated influenza vaccine. TCRdb re-derived calls from the RT-PCR reads in MiXCR, one entry per CDR3 protein. The data show roughly 710,000 distinct CDR3 sequences, 14% seen once. Study conclusions and caveats: Authors suggested each seasonal influenza vaccination recruits few new T cells.

Remarks on this clonotype: The target antigen is unknown.

The germline V gene encodes CDR1 SEHNR and CDR2 FQNEAQ (reference sequence). The CDR3 totals 15 residues. The ends lost 2 bases at V and 12 bases at J; junction bases unmatched: 10. The sequence was obtained from a man in his fifties or sixties who received an inactivated influenza vaccine. Source: PBMCs from blood, taken around 15 days before vaccination. The chain joins TRBV7-9 to TRBJ2-1; 10 bases are a match to TRBD2. In DNA, the CDR3 is TGTGCCAGCAGCTTACTAGTAGCGGGGGGCCCAAGGCAGTTCTTC. It yields the protein CASSLLVAGGPRQFF.